Listed below are T cell receptor beta chains from one sample, sequenced in a study of OX40 agonist ivuxolimab in advanced cancers. Profiling relied on immunoSEQ multiplex PCR, and the TCRdb table lists in-frame clones only, not all of them. The sample has roughly 48,000 clones, 79% seen once. Sequencing was performed on CD4+ or CD8+ T cells sorted from blood, taken in a trial of the OX40 agonist ivuxolimab. Every receptor here comes from an adult with an advanced solid tumor such as melanoma, head and neck, liver or kidney cancer. Both conserved end residues are part of each CDR3. The D gene is left open where the match is weak. Clone size is shown for a subset of rows, as once, few, many or a class of expanded clone.

D gene	J gene	clone size	V gene	CDR3 DNA	CDR3 protein
NA	TRBJ2-1	NA	TRBV5-5	TGTGCCAGCAGCTCCGCCGGGGGATACAATGAGCAGTTCTTC	CASSSAGGYNEQFF
NA	TRBJ1-1	NA	TRBV7-9	TGTGCCAGCAGCCCAGGATTGAACACTGAAGCTTTCTTT	CASSPGLNTEAFF
NA	TRBJ2-7	NA	TRBV6-6	TGTGCCAGCAGACCTAATACAGTGCCCTACGAGCAGTACTTC	CASRPNTVPYEQYF
NA	TRBJ1-1	once	TRBV6-5	TGTGCCAGCAGTCTTTCCTATTCCCTCGGAGGGGAAGCTTTCTTT	CASSLSYSLGGEAFF
NA	TRBJ2-7	NA	TRBV6-5	TGTGCCAGCAGTGGAGTAAGGGGAACTAGCTACGAGCAGTACTTC	CASSGVRGTSYEQYF
NA	TRBJ1-1	few	TRBV29-1	TGCAGCGACGGGGGGATCATGAACACTGAAGCTTTCTTT	CSDGGIMNTEAFF
NA	TRBJ2-1	NA	TRBV5-1	TGCGCCAGCAGCTTAGGATTGGAGCAGTTCTTC	CASSLGLEQFF
TRBD1	TRBJ1-5	NA	TRBV5-1	TGCGCCAGCAGCTTGGGGGACAGTTATCAGCCCCAGCATTTT	CASSLGDSYQPQHF
TRBD1	TRBJ1-1	NA	TRBV7-7	TGTGCCAGCAGCTACACAGGGGGCACTGAAGCTTTCTTT	CASSYTGGTEAFF
NA	TRBJ1-5	NA	TRBV14	TGTGCCAGCAGGACATTGTATAGCAATCAGCCCCAGCATTTT	CASRTLYSNQPQHF
TRBD2	TRBJ2-3	NA	TRBV5-1	TGCGCCAGCAGCCGGGGACTAGCGGAAAGCACAGATACGCAGTATTTT	CASSRGLAESTDTQYF
TRBD2	TRBJ2-2	once	TRBV4-2	TGTGCCAGCAGCTCCAGTAGCGGGAGGGCCCAGGGCGGGGAGCTGTTTTTT	CASSSSSGRAQGGELFF
TRBD1	TRBJ1-2	NA	TRBV28	TGTGCCAGCAGTTCGCGGACAGGTTATAACTATGGCTACACCTTC	CASSSRTGYNYGYTF
NA	TRBJ1-5	few	TRBV19	TGTGCCAGTTCTGATCAGCCCCAGCATTTT	CASSDQPQHF
NA	TRBJ1-4	NA	TRBV27	TGTGCCAGCAGTTTACGGAGGGCCCAGGGGGAAAAACTGTTTTTT	CASSLRRAQGEKLFF
NA	TRBJ1-5	NA	TRBV28	TGTGCCAGCAGGGCGACAGGAGGCAATCAGCCCCAGCATTTT	CASRATGGNQPQHF
TRBD1	TRBJ2-7	NA	TRBV9	TGTGCCAGCAGCGCACGACCGACGGGGACAGGGAACGAGCAGTACTTC	CASSARPTGTGNEQYF
TRBD1	TRBJ2-7	once	TRBV7-6	TGTGCCAGCAGCCCGAACAGGGGGTGGGACGAGCAGTACTTC	CASSPNRGWDEQYF
TRBD2	TRBJ2-7	NA	TRBV19	TGTGCCAGTAGCCGACTAGCGGGAGCACCGGGAAGAGGCGAGCAGTACTTC	CASSRLAGAPGRGEQYF
TRBD2	TRBJ2-1	few	TRBV5-4	TGTGCCAGCAGCTTGGCCGGGACTAGCGGGAGAGCTGAGCAGTTCTTC	CASSLAGTSGRAEQFF
NA	TRBJ2-3	NA	TRBV4-2	TGTGCCAGCAGCCAACCGGGACCGCGACTAGATACGCAGTATTTT	CASSQPGPRLDTQYF
TRBD2	TRBJ2-3	NA	TRBV18	TGTGCCAGCTCACTTCTAGCGGGGGGGAGCACAGATACGCAGTATTTT	CASSLLAGGSTDTQYF
NA	TRBJ1-5	NA	TRBV6-6	TGTGCCAGCAGTCCAACGGACTATCAGCCCCAGCATTTT	CASSPTDYQPQHF
NA	TRBJ2-3	NA	TRBV5-1	TGCGCCAGTAGGGCGGGTTTGGACACAGATACGCAGTATTTT	CASRAGLDTDTQYF
TRBD1	TRBJ2-7	few	TRBV7-2	TGTGCCAGCAGCTCCCGACAGGGTATCTACGAGCAGTACTTC	CASSSRQGIYEQYF
NA	TRBJ2-5	few	TRBV18	TGTGCCAGCTCACCACCCCCCTCGACAGCGTACCAAGAGACCCAGTACTTC	CASSPPPSTAYQETQYF
NA	TRBJ2-5	NA	TRBV7-3	TGTGCCAGCAGCTTAACGGGTGGTAGGCAGGGGTCTACCCAGTACTTC	CASSLTGGRQGSTQYF
NA	TRBJ2-3	NA	TRBV4-3	TGCGCCAGCAGCCAAGACCACACTAGCACAGATACGCAGTATTTT	CASSQDHTSTDTQYF
NA	TRBJ1-5	NA	TRBV7-9	TGTGCCAGCAGAAAAAACCACGGGGGGGCTCCCAATCAGCCCCAGCATTTT	CASRKNHGGAPNQPQHF